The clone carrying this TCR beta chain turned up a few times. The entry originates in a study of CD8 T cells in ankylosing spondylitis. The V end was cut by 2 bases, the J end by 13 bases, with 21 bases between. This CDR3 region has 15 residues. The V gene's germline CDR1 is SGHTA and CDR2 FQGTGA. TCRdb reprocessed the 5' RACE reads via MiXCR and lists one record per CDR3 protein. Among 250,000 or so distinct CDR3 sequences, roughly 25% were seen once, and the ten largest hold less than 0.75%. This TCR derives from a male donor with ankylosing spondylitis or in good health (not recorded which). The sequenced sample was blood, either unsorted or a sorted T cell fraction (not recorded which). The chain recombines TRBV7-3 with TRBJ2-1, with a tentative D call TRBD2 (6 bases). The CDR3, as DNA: TGTGCCAGCAGCTTAGGAGGTGGAGGGAGGACTGCACAGTTCTTC. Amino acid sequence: CASSLGGGGRTAQFF. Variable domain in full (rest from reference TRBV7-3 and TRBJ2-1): GAGVSQTPSNKVTEKGKYVELRCDPISGHTALYWYRQSLGQGPEFLIYFQGTGAADDSGLPNDRFFAVRPEGSVSTLKIQRTERGDSAVYLCASSLGGGGRTAQFFGPGTRLTVL.